The rows below give T cell receptor beta chains drawn from one sample of a study of brain T cells in children with intractable seizures. Assay used: immunoSEQ multiplex PCR; TCRdb lists only in-frame clones, some missing. The data show 300,000 to 400,000 clones, roughly 92% seen once. The sample here was peripheral blood, taken roughly 5 months after surgery. These receptors were taken from a boy younger than two with tuberous sclerosis and intractable seizures. CDR3s include the opening cysteine and the closing phenylalanine or tryptophan. A D gene is named only where the DNA matches it firmly. Expanded clones get a size class; other rows say once, few or many, or leave the size out.

J,length,V,D,size,DNA,CDR3
TRBJ1-1,14,TRBV21-1,-,-,TGTGCCAGCAGCAAATGTTTAATGAACACTGAAGCTTTCTTT,CASSKCLMNTEAFF
TRBJ2-3,16,TRBV18,TRBD1,-,TGTGCCAGCTCACCGTTTAAGGACAGGGGTGGAGATACGCAGTATTTT,CASSPFKDRGGDTQYF
TRBJ1-5,12,TRBV7-9,-,-,TGTGCCAGCAGCTTAGATACTCAGCCCCAGCATTTT,CASSLDTQPQHF
TRBJ1-1,15,TRBV21-1,-,-,TGTGCCAGCAGCGCCCGACGGGGGGACCACACTGAAGCTTTCTTT,CASSARRGDHTEAFF
TRBJ2-1,14,TRBV19,-,-,TGTGCCAGTAGACCGGCGAGCTCCTACAATGAGCAGTTCTTC,CASRPASSYNEQFF
TRBJ2-3,14,TRBV19,-,-,TGTGCCAGTAGTCCCAAGACAGGGACTAATACGCAGTATTTT,CASSPKTGTNTQYF
TRBJ2-4,15,TRBV5-1,-,-,TGCGCCAGCAGCTCCTCACCCAAAGGCAAAAACATTCAGTACTTC,CASSSSPKGKNIQYF
TRBJ2-3,14,TRBV12-5,-,-,TGTGCTAGTGCTGATATCCCTAGCACAGATACGCAGTATTTT,CASADIPSTDTQYF
TRBJ1-3,17,TRBV5-1,-,-,TGCGCCAGCAGCCAGGCAGGCGCGGGGAGCTCTGGAAACACCATATATTTT,CASSQAGAGSSGNTIYF
TRBJ1-4,15,TRBV10-1,-,-,TGCGCCAGCAGGAGGTCCCTACCCACTAATGAAAAACTGTTTTTT,CASRRSLPTNEKLFF
TRBJ2-7,15,TRBV28,TRBD2,-,TGTGCCAGCAATGGCGGGAGTTATAGTTTAGGCGAGCAGTACTTC,CASNGGSYSLGEQYF
TRBJ1-1,14,TRBV7-3,-,few,TGTGCCAGCAGCTTAAGTCACGGAGACACTGAAGCTTTCTTT,CASSLSHGDTEAFF
TRBJ1-1,15,TRBV5-6,-,-,TGTGCCAGCAGCTTGATTTGGGGGCAAAGCACTGAAGCTTTCTTT,CASSLIWGQSTEAFF
TRBJ1-6,15,TRBV7-2,TRBD1,-,TGTGCCAGCAGCTTACCCGACAGGGTTAATTCACCCCTCCACTTT,CASSLPDRVNSPLHF
TRBJ2-5,16,TRBV4-1,-,-,TGCGCCAGCAGCCAAGAACATCGGGGATTCCAAGAGACCCAGTACTTC,CASSQEHRGFQETQYF
TRBJ1-1,13,TRBV28,-,-,TGTGCCAGCACCCCTCCAGGGCGCACTGAAGCTTTCTTT,CASTPPGRTEAFF
TRBJ2-5,16,TRBV7-3,-,-,TGTGCCAGCAGCTCTGGCACGGGGGGCGGGATCCAGACCCAGTACTTC,CASSSGTGGGIQTQYF
TRBJ2-5,14,TRBV18,TRBD1,once,TGTGCCAGCTCACGCGGACAGGGACAAGAGACCCAGTACTTC,CASSRGQGQETQYF
TRBJ2-7,15,TRBV9,-,-,TGTGCCAGCAGCGTAGCCGCCACCTCGTCCTACGAGCAGTACTTC,CASSVAATSSYEQYF
TRBJ2-7,15,TRBV19,TRBD2,-,TGTGCCAGTAGCTTCGGACTAGCGCCTACCTACGAGCAGTACTTC,CASSFGLAPTYEQYF
TRBJ2-3,11,TRBV3-1/TRBV3-2,-,-,TGTGCCAGCAGCCAGGGAGATACGCAGTATTTT,CASSQGDTQYF
TRBJ2-2,15,TRBV9,-,-,TGTGCCAGCAGCGTAGAAGGGGCGAACACCGGGGAGCTGTTTTTT,CASSVEGANTGELFF
TRBJ2-7,16,TRBV28,-,-,TGTGCCAGCAGTTTATTATTTGGACCGGACTCCTACGAGCAGTACTTC,CASSLLFGPDSYEQYF